One and the same sample provided the 15 T cell receptor beta chains below, sequenced in a study of blood T cell repertoires in COVID-19. This table comes from immunoSEQ multiplex PCR, and its TCRdb copy is limited to in-frame clones, with some not included. In the table there are some 56,000 clones, about 86% of which are singletons. Sequencing was done on a sample of peripheral blood. These receptors originate from a woman aged 80 or over with active or convalescent COVID-19.

The chain has TRBV12-3 or TRBV12-4 and TRBJ1-2; D is uncertain. The CDR3 runs to 13 residues. V shed 7 bases and J shed 4 bases, with 13 bases lying between them. CDR3 nucleotides: TGTGCCAGCACAGAGGCGGGGATCTATGGCTACACCTTC. Its protein is CASTEAGIYGYTF.

The genes are TRBV28 and TRBJ1-4; D might be TRBD1 (5 bases). Germline CDR1 reads MDHEN; CDR2 reads SYDVKM. V was pared by 1 base and J by 8 bases, with 11 bases between. The CDR3 is made up of 14 amino acids. CDR3 sequence reads: CASSLFRDQEKLFF. CDR3 nucleotide sequence: TGTGCCAGCAGTTTATTCAGGGATCAAGAAAAACTGTTTTTT.

This clone appeared a single time. The CDR3 sequence: CASSLAAFQETQYF. CDR3 sequence (DNA): TGTGCCAGCAGTTTAGCAGCGTTCCAAGAGACCCAGTACTTC. This chain joins TRBV28 and TRBJ2-5; D ambiguous. The CDR3 sequence is 14 residues long. V dropped 2 bases and J dropped 1 base, with 8 bases sitting between them. From germline, CDR1 is MDHEN and CDR2 SYDVKM.

The V and J genes are TRBV28 and TRBJ1-2; 11 bases agree with TRBD1. J was trimmed by 6 bases and V by 3 bases; bases with no gene match: 9. Germline CDR1 and CDR2: MDHEN and SYDVKM. CDR3 length: 16 residues. The CDR3 region has the DNA TGTGCCAGCAGTTTTTTCGGGACAGGGGGAAAGGATGGCTACACCTTC. Amino acids: CASSFFGTGGKDGYTF.

The gene calls are TRBV2 and TRBJ2-7; the D gene is possibly TRBD1 (5 bases). The length of the CDR3 is 14 residues. V was clipped by 7 bases and J by 5 bases, with 18 bases between them. Germline CDR1 reads SNHLY; CDR2 reads FYNNEI. The CDR3 coding sequence is TGTGCCAGCACCCTTAGACAGTCTCCTAACGAGCAGTACTTC. Protein sequence: CASTLRQSPNEQYF.

The rearrangement uses TRBV15 and TRBJ1-4; D is perhaps TRBD1 (5 bases). The V end was cut by 3 bases, the J end by 6 bases, with 11 bases between. From germline, CDR1 is LNHNV and CDR2 YYDKDF (reference sequence). The length of the CDR3 is 14 residues. The CDR3 loop reads CATSRRDGDEKLFF. CDR3 DNA sequence: TGTGCCACCAGCAGGCGGGACGGAGATGAAAAACTGTTTTTT.

The V and J genes are TRBV7-2 and TRBJ1-4; D might be TRBD1 (6 bases). The CDR3 has 14 residues. Trimming removed 5 bases at V and 8 bases at J, with 15 bases between. Germline CDR1 and CDR2: SGHTA and FQGNSA. The CDR3 sequence is CASSPRGAREKLFF. The CDR3 coding sequence is TGTGCCAGCAGCCCACGGGGGGCGCGAGAAAAACTGTTTTTT.

J is TRBJ2-5 and V is TRBV5-1, with 12 bases lining up with TRBD2. Germline V gene lookup returns CDR1 SGHRS and CDR2 YFSETQ. Trimming at V came to 0 bases and at J to 5 bases, leaving 2 bases not matched to a gene. CDR3 length equals 15 residues. The CDR3 spells CASSLGTSGVETQYF. The CDR3 bases are TGCGCCAGCAGCTTGGGGACTAGCGGGGTGGAGACCCAGTACTTC.

The chain joins TRBV5-6 to TRBJ1-2; no clear D gene. Germline assignment: CDR1 SGHDT and CDR2 YYEEEE. CDR3 size: 12 residues. Trimming removed 3 bases at V and 8 bases at J, with 11 bases between. In DNA form, the CDR3 reads TGTGCCAGCAGCTGGGTGACACAAGGCTACACCTTC. Its translation is CASSWVTQGYTF.

In this sample, this clone turned up a few times. The V call is TRBV5-6, the J call TRBJ2-1; 12 nucleotides agree with TRBD2. With V trimmed by 3 bases and J by 3 bases, 7 bases remained unmatched. CDR1 is SGHDT, CDR2 YYEEEE, per germline. This CDR3 comprises 17 residues. In DNA form, the CDR3 reads TGTGCCAGCAGCTCGGCCCCTAGCGGGGGGGTCTACAATGAGCAGTTCTTC. This codes for CASSSAPSGGVYNEQFF. Using reference TRBV5-6 and TRBJ2-1 for the parts outside the CDR3, the full variable domain is DAGVTQSPTHLIKTRGQQVTLRCSPKSGHDTVSWYQQALGQGPQFIFQYYEEEERQRGNFPDRFSGHQFPNYSSELNVNALLLGDSALYLCASSSAPSGGVYNEQFFGPGTRLTVL.

The rearrangement uses TRBV4-1 and TRBJ1-5; possible D gene TRBD1, 6 bases. V lost 2 bases and J lost 6, with 17 bases in between. The CDR3 sequence is 16 residues long. Germline V gene data show CDR1 as MGHRA and CDR2 as YSYEKL. CDR3 in amino acids: CASSQPGRGTGQPQHF. In nucleotides, the CDR3 is TGCGCCAGCAGCCAACCGGGCAGGGGAACCGGTCAGCCCCAGCATTTT.

V is TRBV5-1 and J is TRBJ2-3, with 10 bases that match TRBD2. The CDR3 has 18 amino acids. Looked up from germline, CDR1 is SGHRS and CDR2 is YFSETQ. J lost 4 bases, V lost 0 bases, and 11 bases had no gene match. CDR3 sequence reads: CASSLEAASGGFADTQYF. CDR3 in DNA: TGCGCCAGCAGCTTGGAAGCGGCTAGCGGGGGTTTCGCAGATACGCAGTATTTT.

J is TRBJ1-5 and V is TRBV18, with 8 bases lining up with TRBD1. This CDR3 has 15 amino acids. The germline gives CDR1 KGHSH, CDR2 LQKENI. Germline trimming cut 4 bases from V and 6 bases from J; bases unmatched to any gene: 8. In DNA form, the CDR3 reads TGTGCCAGCTCACTTTTGGGACAGGTGGGTCAGCCCCAGCATTTT. Residues: CASSLLGQVGQPQHF.

The rearrangement joins TRBV28 to TRBJ1-3; D uncertain. Germline lookup yields CDR1 MDHEN and CDR2 SYDVKM. This CDR3 contains 12 residues. V gave up 9 bases and J gave up 4 bases, with 10 bases separating them. The CDR3 loop reads CASRGGGNTIYF. The CDR3 nucleotides are TGTGCCAGTAGAGGTGGCGGAAACACCATATATTTT.

This chain uses TRBV2 with TRBJ1-1; D is ambiguous. Germline loops: CDR1 SNHLY, CDR2 FYNNEI. Trimming removed 3 bases at V and 4 bases at J, with 9 bases between. The CDR3 is 13 amino acids. CDR3 in amino acids: CASSDGRATEAFF. The CDR3 bases are TGTGCCAGCAGTGATGGGAGGGCCACTGAAGCTTTCTTT.